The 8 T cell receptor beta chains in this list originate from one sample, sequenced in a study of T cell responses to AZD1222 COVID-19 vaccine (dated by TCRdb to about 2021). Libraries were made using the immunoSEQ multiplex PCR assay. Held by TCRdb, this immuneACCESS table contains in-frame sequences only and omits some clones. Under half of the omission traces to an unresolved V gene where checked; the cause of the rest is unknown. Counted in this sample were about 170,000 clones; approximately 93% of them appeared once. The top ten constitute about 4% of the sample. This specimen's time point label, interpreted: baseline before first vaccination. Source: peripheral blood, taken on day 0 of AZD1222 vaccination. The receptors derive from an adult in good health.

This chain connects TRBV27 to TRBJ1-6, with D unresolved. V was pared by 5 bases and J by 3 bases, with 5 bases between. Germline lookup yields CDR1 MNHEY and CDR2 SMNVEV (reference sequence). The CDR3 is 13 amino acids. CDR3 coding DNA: TGTGCCAGCAGTCCACTCTATAATTCACCCCTCCACTTT. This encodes CASSPLYNSPLHF.

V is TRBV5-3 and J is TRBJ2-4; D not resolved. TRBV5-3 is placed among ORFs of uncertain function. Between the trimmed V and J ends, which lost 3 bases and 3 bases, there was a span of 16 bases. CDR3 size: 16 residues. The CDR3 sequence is CARSSDLAVGKNIQYF. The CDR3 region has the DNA TGTGCCAGAAGCTCTGATCTGGCGGTGGGCAAAAACATTCAGTACTTC.

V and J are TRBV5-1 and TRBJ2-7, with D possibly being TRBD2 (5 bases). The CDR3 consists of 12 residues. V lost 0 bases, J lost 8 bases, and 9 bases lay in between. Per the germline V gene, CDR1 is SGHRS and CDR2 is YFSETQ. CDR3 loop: CASSLAEGQQYF. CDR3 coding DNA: TGCGCCAGCAGCTTGGCCGAGGGCCAGCAGTACTTC.

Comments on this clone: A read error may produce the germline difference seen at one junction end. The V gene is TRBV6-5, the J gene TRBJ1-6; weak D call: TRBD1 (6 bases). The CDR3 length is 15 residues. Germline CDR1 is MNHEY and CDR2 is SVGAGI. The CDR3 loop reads CASSDSGTTKNSLHF. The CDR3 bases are TGTGCCAGCAGTGACTCTGGGACAACTAAAAACTCCCTCCACTTT.

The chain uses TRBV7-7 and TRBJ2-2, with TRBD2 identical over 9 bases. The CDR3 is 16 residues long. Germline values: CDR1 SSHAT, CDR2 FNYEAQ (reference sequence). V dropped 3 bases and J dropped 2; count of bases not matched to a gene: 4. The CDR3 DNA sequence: TGTGCCAGCAGCTTTAGCGGGGGACCTAACACCGGGGAGCTGTTTTTT. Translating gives CASSFSGGPNTGELFF.

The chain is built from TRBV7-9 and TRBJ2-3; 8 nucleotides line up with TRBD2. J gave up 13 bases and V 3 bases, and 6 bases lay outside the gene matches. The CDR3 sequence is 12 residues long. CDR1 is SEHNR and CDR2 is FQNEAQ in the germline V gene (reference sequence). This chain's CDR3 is CASSFPGTREYF. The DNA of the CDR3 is TGTGCCAGCAGCTTCCCCGGGACTAGAGAGTATTTT. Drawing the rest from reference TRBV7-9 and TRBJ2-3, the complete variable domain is DTGVSQNPRHKITKRGQNVTFRCDPISEHNRLYWYRQTLGQGPEFLTYFQNEAQLEKSRLLSDRFSAERPKGSFSTLEIQRTEQGDSAMYLCASSFPGTREYFGPGTRLTVL.

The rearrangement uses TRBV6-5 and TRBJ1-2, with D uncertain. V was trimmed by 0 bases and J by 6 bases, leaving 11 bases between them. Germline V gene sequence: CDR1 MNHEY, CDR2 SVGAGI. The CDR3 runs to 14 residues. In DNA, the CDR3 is TGTGCCAGCAGTTACTCGTCGGAGGTCCATGGCTACACCTTC. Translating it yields CASSYSSEVHGYTF.

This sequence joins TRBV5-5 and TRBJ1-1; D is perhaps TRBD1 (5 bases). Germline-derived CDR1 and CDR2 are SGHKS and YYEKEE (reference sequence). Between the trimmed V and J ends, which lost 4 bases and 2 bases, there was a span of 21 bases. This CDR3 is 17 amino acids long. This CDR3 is CASSRGLTSGDNTEAFF. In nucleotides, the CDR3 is TGTGCCAGCAGCAGGGGTCTCACTTCGGGGGATAACACTGAAGCTTTCTTT.